A single sample is the source of the 16 T cell receptor beta chains below, sequenced in a study of shared clonotypes between healthy human individuals. Some clones are missing from TCRdb's copy, which holds only in-frame ones; the method was immunoSEQ multiplex PCR. Among about 2.3 million clones listed, about 90% were seen once. The sample comprised naive CD4+ T cells from PBMCs. Subset specified: CD45RA+ positively selected. These receptors were collected from a man younger than 35 in good health. Some clones in this sample may be carry-over from other donors' samples.

V is TRBV6-5 and J is TRBJ1-2, with a tentative D call TRBD1 (6 bases). Trimming took 2 bases from V and 9 from J, leaving 19 bases between them. Germline V gives CDR1 MNHEY, CDR2 SVGAGI. CDR3 length: 15 amino acids. In nucleotides, the CDR3 is TGTGCCAGCAGTTACGGGGGCAGCCAATCTGATCGCTACACCTTC. Translating it yields CASSYGGSQSDRYTF.

CDR3 DNA: TGCGCCAGCAGCTTGCCAGGGGCGAAGACCCAGTACTTC. It yields the protein CASSLPGAKTQYF. J is TRBJ2-5 and V is TRBV5-1, with D possibly being TRBD1 (6 bases). This CDR3 region has 13 residues. Trimming took 1 base from V and 6 from J, leaving 10 bases between them. Looked up from germline, CDR1 is SGHRS and CDR2 is YFSETQ.

V gene TRBV9 combines with J gene TRBJ2-1; D might be TRBD2 (7 bases). Germline CDR1 is SGDLS and CDR2 is YYNGEE. Trimming left V 0 bases short and J 5 bases short, with 15 bases between. The CDR3 sequence is 16 residues long. CDR3: CASSVGGLAVNNEQFF. CDR3 sequence (DNA): TGTGCCAGCAGCGTAGGGGGGCTAGCGGTAAACAATGAGCAGTTCTTC.

This chain links TRBV7-9 with TRBJ1-4; D possibly corresponds to TRBD1 (5 bases). The CDR3 loop spans 16 amino acids. Trimming took off 5 bases at V and 0 bases at J, with 13 bases between the two ends. CDR1 SEHNR and CDR2 FQNEAQ come from the germline V gene (reference sequence). The CDR3 loop reads CASSPQGGATNEKLFF. In DNA, the CDR3 is TGTGCCAGCAGCCCCCAGGGCGGGGCAACTAATGAAAAACTGTTTTTT.

As for this clone: Other DNA sequences in the sample encode the same CDR3. The chain recombines TRBV7-2 with TRBJ1-1; D might be TRBD1 (5 bases). This CDR3 comprises 14 residues. Per the germline V gene, CDR1 is SGHTA and CDR2 is FQGNSA. V lost 1 base and J lost 1, with 7 bases in between. CDR3 nucleotides: TGTGCCAGCAGCTTAGATGGGGGGAACACTGAAGCTTTCTTT. This gives the protein CASSLDGGNTEAFF.

The chain links TRBV6-1 to TRBJ2-2; 11 bases are shared with TRBD2. The CDR3 loop spans 15 amino acids. The ends lost 5 bases at V and 6 bases at J; junction bases unmatched: 5. CDR1 is MNHNS, CDR2 SASEGT, per germline. The CDR3 here is CASSTSGSHSGELFF. Written as DNA, the CDR3 is TGTGCCAGCAGTACTAGCGGGAGTCACTCCGGGGAGCTGTTTTTT.

This clone has only one observation. The chain employs TRBV11-2 and TRBJ2-1, with TRBD2 identical over 13 bases. J was trimmed by 8 bases and V by 5 bases; bases with no gene match: 6. CDR3 length: 15 amino acids. Germline V lookup: CDR1 SGHAT, CDR2 FQNNGV. CDR3 coding DNA: TGTGCCAGCAGCCTCCGGACTAGCGGGAGCGATGAGCAGTTCTTC. This sequence encodes CASSLRTSGSDEQFF. The whole variable domain, remainder taken from reference TRBV11-2 and TRBJ2-1, is EAGVAQSPRYKIIEKRQSVAFWCNPISGHATLYWYQQILGQGPKLLIQFQNNGVVDDSQLPKDRFSAERLKGVDSTLKIQPAKLEDSAVYLCASSLRTSGSDEQFFGPGTRLTVL.

In this sample, this clone turned up once. CDR3: CASSPRLADAYNEQFF. CDR3 bases: TGCGCCAGCAGCCCTAGACTAGCGGACGCCTACAATGAGCAGTTCTTC. This chain links TRBV5-1 with TRBJ2-1; TRBD2 matches at 9 bases. CDR3 size: 16 residues. The germline V gene encodes CDR1 SGHRS and CDR2 YFSETQ. V dropped 4 bases and J dropped 2; count of bases not matched to a gene: 7.

This clone was seen once. CDR3 in DNA: TGTGCCAGCAGTTACCCCCCGGGACGGGACGCCTACGAGCAGTACTTC. Encoded protein: CASSYPPGRDAYEQYF. The V gene is TRBV6-6, the J gene TRBJ2-7; either TRBD1 or TRBD2 may supply D (5 bases each). Trimming pared 2 bases from V and 2 bases from J, leaving 16 bases between. The V gene's germline CDR1 is MNHNY and CDR2 SVGAGI (reference sequence). The CDR3 is 16 residues long.

This chain connects TRBV2 to TRBJ1-3, with 7 positions matching TRBD1. The CDR3 spans 15 residues. CDR1 and CDR2 from the germline V gene are SNHLY and FYNNEI. The V and J ends lost 6 bases and 0 bases, in that order; junction bases with no gene match: 5. This CDR3 reads CASRSGTDSGNTIYF. The CDR3 DNA is TGTGCCAGCAGGTCCGGGACAGACTCTGGAAACACCATATATTTT.

The J gene is TRBJ2-7, the V gene TRBV7-6; D may correspond to TRBD1 or TRBD2 (5 bases each). This CDR3 comprises 16 residues. The V gene lost 9 bases and the J gene lost 2 bases, with 23 bases spanning the gap. Germline V gives CDR1 SGHVS, CDR2 FNYEAQ. The DNA of the CDR3 is TGTGCCAGAAAAAATCCGGGGCTCGGGAACACCTACGAGCAGTACTTC. This encodes CARKNPGLGNTYEQYF. Full variable domain (remainder filled in from reference TRBV7-6 and TRBJ2-7): GAGVSQSPRYKVTKRGQDVALRCDPISGHVSLYWYRQALGQGPEFLTYFNYEAQQDKSGLPNDRFSAERPEGSISTLTIQRTEQRDSAMYRCARKNPGLGNTYEQYFGPGTRLTVT.

The CDR3 bases are TGTGCCAGCAGTCCCGCGGGGCTATCCTACGAGCAGTACTTC. Its protein is CASSPAGLSYEQYF. The rearrangement links TRBV27 to TRBJ2-7, with D possibly being TRBD2 (6 bases). V was shortened by 5 bases and J by 1 base, with 12 bases between the two germline ends. The CDR3 totals 14 residues. The germline CDR1 and CDR2 sequences are MNHEY and SMNVEV (reference sequence).

The genes are TRBV6-6 and TRBJ1-1; perhaps TRBD1 as D (5 bases). The V and J ends lost 0 bases and 1 base respectively, with 12 bases between them. This CDR3 contains 16 residues. Germline loops: CDR1 MNHNY, CDR2 SVGAGI (reference sequence). CDR3 in amino acids: CASSYSIGDWNTEAFF. The CDR3 DNA reads as TGTGCCAGCAGTTACTCGATAGGGGACTGGAACACTGAAGCTTTCTTT.

V is TRBV28 and J is TRBJ2-6; D may match TRBD1 or TRBD2 (5 bases each). The CDR3 contains 17 residues. Germline V CDR1 and CDR2: MDHEN, SYDVKM. Deletions cut 6 bases from V and 2 bases from J, with 17 bases between. The CDR3 sequence: CASSPGGSPPGANVLTF. The DNA for the CDR3 is TGTGCCAGCAGCCCTGGGGGTTCCCCACCTGGGGCCAACGTCCTGACTTTC.

A word on this clone: Other nucleotide sequences from this sample produce the same CDR3. The V call is TRBV18, the J call TRBJ2-7, with D perhaps matching TRBD1 (6 bases). Germline assignment: CDR1 KGHSH and CDR2 LQKENI. V lost 6 bases, J lost 6 bases, and 15 bases lay in between. This CDR3 has 13 amino acids. CDR3 protein: CASSPPGRGEQYF. Written as DNA, the CDR3 is TGTGCCAGCTCCCCCCCGGGCAGGGGCGAGCAGTACTTC.

The chain joins TRBV6-5 to TRBJ2-7, with 10 nucleotides matching TRBD1. This CDR3 is 15 amino acids long. Germline lookup yields CDR1 MNHEY and CDR2 SVGAGI. The junction had 10 bases not matched to a gene; V was cut back by 5 bases and J by 6 bases. The CDR3 bases are TGTGCCAGCAGTAGGCCGGGACAGGGGAAGCGCGAGCAGTACTTC. The encoded protein is CASSRPGQGKREQYF.